This T cell receptor (beta chain) was retrieved from a study of T cell responses to AZD1222 COVID-19 vaccine (dated by TCRdb to the early 2020s). About the study as a whole: AZD1222 recipients given second doses at about 4 weeks or at about 12 weeks were pooled, since spike-specific TCR depth and breadth were not found to differ between the two schedules. A total of about 230 trial participants underwent TCR sequencing, of whom 207 received two doses of AZD1222 and some 26 received two doses of the MenACWY control vaccine. Trial participants were enrolled into age subgroups of 18-55, 56-69 and 70-plus years, which contained approximately 150, 28 and 58 TCR-sequenced participants, respectively.

Note on this clone: The target of this receptor is not known. Within one base of it there is no much larger clone, and no base qualities were kept.

Sample time point, as interpreted from the label and publication: baseline before first vaccination. Vaccinee samples were obtained from the UK trials COV001 and COV002, which included a single-blind randomized controlled phase 2/3 trial of AZD1222 (ChAdOx1 nCoV-19) in healthy adults. For TCRbeta chain sequencing, PBMC samples were collected from trial participants at day 0 and at day 28 after the second dose. General conclusions and limits of the study: CD4 TCRs associated with the vaccine covered the entire spike protein, and the dominant responses were in regions 160-218 and 743-854. Conclusions about previously exposed vaccinees are limited, since just five or six AZD1222 recipients were seropositive for SARS-CoV-2 at baseline. A significant rise in spike-specific TCR breadth and depth was observed after two AZD1222 doses relative to day 0 and relative to MenACWY recipients. The 56-69-year group was small, and its depth increase did not reach significance, likely because of low power. Because no samples from the day 14 peak response were available, repertoires could be characterized only after the peak T cell response. Participants were mostly white British, with more females than males. The authors suggested clonal diversity may have been underestimated. Reportedly, almost half of the unique spike-specific TCRs recognized epitopes lying outside the regions that are mutated in the B.1.351 and B.1.1.7 variants.

The CDR3 regions of human TCRbeta chains were analyzed by immunosequencing. As for the authors' bioinformatics: Repertoire TCRs were matched against a reference library of SARS-CoV-2-specific TCRs generated with the MIRA antigen-specificity platform. Breadth was defined as the fraction of unique TCRs that were SARS-CoV-2-associated, and depth was defined as the fraction of total T cells that were SARS-CoV-2-associated. Using the MIRA data, every spike-specific TCR was mapped to the spike region that the TCR reacted to and assigned to either a CD4 or a CD8 class. Log10-transformed breadth and depth values were compared by one-way ANOVA with Sidak's multiple comparisons tests. TCRdb took this table from immuneACCESS and kept in-frame rearrangements with V and J called. Such tables lack part of the clones; where checked against another copy, unresolved V genes explain under half of the gap, and the rest is unexplained. V, J and clone size were drawn from that table, and D and trimming were deduced from the DNA. A total of fewer than 150,000 clones appear in this sample, around 90% of them only once. The ten largest make up 1.9% of the sample.

In the germline V gene (reference sequence), CDR1 corresponds to GTSNPN and CDR2 to SVGIG. Relative to germline, V is missing 3 bases and J is missing 5 bases, with 11 bases of the junction outside any gene match. The CDR3 spans 15 residues, from the cysteine through the phenylalanine. The sequence is cut down to CDR3 DNA, 45 bases in frame from base 1. The sequenced sample was peripheral blood, obtained on day 0 of AZD1222 vaccination. The sequence is built from TRBV30 and TRBJ2-5; 8 bases in the middle match TRBD2. The TCR sequence derives from an adult in good health. The CDR3 has the sequence CAWRREGLGRETQYF. The bases are TGTGCCTGGAGACGGGAGGGCCTGGGACGTGAGACCCAGTACTTC.